Listed below are T cell receptor beta chains from one sample, sequenced in a study of cytomegalovirus exposure and HLA in healthy donors. Sequencing was performed with immunoSEQ multiplex PCR; in TCRdb, only in-frame clones are kept and a portion is missing. The sample contains some 200,000 clones, around 64% of which appear only once. Sequenced input: PBMCs. All receptors derive from a man between 40 and 49 years old in good health and CMV-seropositive. CDR3s include the opening cysteine and the closing phenylalanine or tryptophan. D genes are given only for firm matches. Clone size is stated in some rows and not others, as once, few, many or a class when expanded.

d_call: -
v_call: TRBV27
clone_size: -
j_call: TRBJ2-7
cdr3_aa: CASSFSTGSPYEQYF
cdr3_nt: TGTGCCAGCAGTTTCTCGACCGGGAGTCCCTACGAGCAGTACTTC

d_call: -
v_call: TRBV6-5
clone_size: -
j_call: TRBJ1-6
cdr3_aa: CASSRLQGNNSPLHF
cdr3_nt: TGTGCCAGCAGCCGGCTACAGGGAAATAATTCACCCCTCCACTTT

d_call: -
v_call: TRBV6-5
clone_size: few
j_call: TRBJ2-2
cdr3_aa: CASSYSEEGSAGELFF
cdr3_nt: TGTGCCAGCAGTTATTCGGAGGAGGGGTCAGCCGGGGAGCTGTTTTTT

d_call: TRBD2
v_call: TRBV2
clone_size: -
j_call: TRBJ2-3
cdr3_aa: CASSGGTSGAFTDTQYF
cdr3_nt: TGTGCCAGCAGCGGCGGGACTAGCGGGGCGTTCACAGATACGCAGTATTTT

d_call: -
v_call: TRBV7-7
clone_size: once
j_call: TRBJ2-5
cdr3_aa: CASSFGQQETQYF
cdr3_nt: TGTGCCAGCAGCTTTGGTCAGCAAGAGACCCAGTACTTC

d_call: TRBD2
v_call: TRBV9
clone_size: -
j_call: TRBJ2-1
cdr3_aa: CASSAILAGGHNEQFF
cdr3_nt: TGTGCCAGCAGCGCGATACTAGCGGGGGGGCACAATGAGCAGTTCTTC

d_call: -
v_call: TRBV6-1
clone_size: -
j_call: TRBJ1-5
cdr3_aa: CASSDGRDRRNQPQHF
cdr3_nt: TGTGCCAGCAGTGACGGGCGGGATCGCCGCAATCAGCCCCAGCATTTT

d_call: -
v_call: TRBV5-4
clone_size: -
j_call: TRBJ1-3
cdr3_aa: CASTVGNSGNTIYF
cdr3_nt: TGTGCCAGCACCGTGGGCAATTCTGGAAACACCATATATTTT

d_call: TRBD1
v_call: TRBV5-1
clone_size: -
j_call: TRBJ2-7
cdr3_aa: CASSQGQVGEQYF
cdr3_nt: TGCGCCAGCAGCCAGGGACAGGTGGGCGAGCAGTACTTC

d_call: -
v_call: TRBV15
clone_size: once
j_call: TRBJ1-3
cdr3_aa: CATSRGQSSGNTIYF
cdr3_nt: TGTGCCACCAGCAGAGGACAGAGCTCTGGAAACACCATATATTTT

d_call: TRBD1
v_call: TRBV27
clone_size: -
j_call: TRBJ2-7
cdr3_aa: CASSLLQGALGEQYF
cdr3_nt: TGTGCCAGCAGTTTACTACAGGGGGCACTAGGCGAGCAGTACTTC

d_call: TRBD1
v_call: TRBV6-5
clone_size: -
j_call: TRBJ1-2
cdr3_aa: CASSYSILTGNYGYTF
cdr3_nt: TGTGCCAGCAGTTACTCGATTCTGACAGGGAACTATGGCTACACCTTC

d_call: TRBD1
v_call: TRBV10-2
clone_size: -
j_call: TRBJ2-2
cdr3_aa: CASSESTFGQEPNTGELFF
cdr3_nt: TGCGCCAGCAGTGAGTCGACGTTCGGACAGGAACCTAACACCGGGGAGCTGTTTTTT

d_call: TRBD1
v_call: TRBV2
clone_size: -
j_call: TRBJ2-1
cdr3_aa: CASTTGTGSGNEQFF
cdr3_nt: TGTGCCAGCACCACCGGGACAGGGTCGGGCAATGAGCAGTTCTTC

d_call: -
v_call: TRBV13
clone_size: -
j_call: TRBJ2-5
cdr3_aa: CASSADGGLIETQYF
cdr3_nt: TGTGCCAGCAGCGCGGACGGGGGGCTTATAGAGACCCAGTACTTC

d_call: -
v_call: TRBV7-9
clone_size: -
j_call: TRBJ2-7
cdr3_aa: CSSSLAPPRRGGEQYF
cdr3_nt: TGTTCCAGCAGCTTAGCGCCCCCCCGCAGGGGTGGCGAGCAGTACTTC

d_call: TRBD1
v_call: TRBV6-6
clone_size: -
j_call: TRBJ1-1
cdr3_aa: CASSPGTVNTEAFF
cdr3_nt: TGTGCCAGCAGCCCCGGGACAGTGAACACTGAAGCTTTCTTT